The 19 T cell receptor beta chains in this list originate from one sample, sequenced in a study of blood T cells in healthy people across ages. The authors ran a second PCR of roughly 6 to 11 cycles using a sample-barcoded 5' primer and a J-beta primer mix. TCRdb re-analysed the 5' RACE reads in MiXCR, keeping a single row per CDR3 protein. The top ten hold about an eighth of the sample, which has about 1.1 million distinct CDR3 sequences, around two fifths seen once. The specimen sequenced was blood. The receptors come from a man between 18 and 29 years old in good health.

The V call is TRBV21-1, the J call TRBJ2-3; the table assigns TRBD1, which was not confirmed against the DNA. TRBV21-1 is assigned pseudogene status. The CDR3 covers 17 residues. Here the CDR3 DNA reads TGTGCCAGCAGCAAAAGGTGCCGGGCGATAGAGACAGATACGCAGTATTTT. It is translated as CASSKRCRAIETDTQYF.

This clonotype was counted many times. The gene calls are TRBV6-1 and TRBJ2-1; 13 bases are a match to TRBD2. The CDR3 runs 18 residues. Trimming took 7 bases from V and 1 from J; bases not matched to a gene: 10. Germline V gives CDR1 MNHNS, CDR2 SASEGT. The CDR3 sequence is CASTPPGLAGNSYNEQFF. As DNA, the CDR3 is TGTGCCAGCACCCCGCCGGGACTAGCGGGAAATTCCTACAATGAGCAGTTCTTC.

In this sample, this clonotype turned up a few times. The V call is TRBV10-3, the J call TRBJ2-7, with D unclear. This CDR3 is built from 13 residues. Germline loops: CDR1 ENHRY, CDR2 SYGVKD. V was trimmed by 10 bases and J by 0 bases, leaving 13 bases between them. The CDR3 bases are TGTGCCACGCACAAGGAATCCTCCTACGAGCAGTACTTC. The encoded protein is CATHKESSYEQYF.

The CDR3 nucleotides read TGCAGTGCTAGAGGGTACGATTTGGGTCCAGATACGCAGTATTTT. Translating it yields CSARGYDLGPDTQYF. The chain has TRBV20-1 and TRBJ2-3; D unresolved. This CDR3 comprises 15 residues. The V end was cut by 1 base, the J end by 4 bases, with 15 bases between. Germline V gene data show CDR1 as DFQATT and CDR2 as SNEGSKA (reference sequence).

V is TRBV20-1 and J is TRBJ2-3, with unresolved D. Germline lookup yields CDR1 DFQATT and CDR2 SNEGSKA (reference sequence). Trimming left V 3 bases short and J 0 bases short, with 16 bases between. This CDR3 region has 16 residues. CDR3 DNA sequence: TGCAGTGCTAGTAGCTTCGGCCAGGCGAGCACAGATACGCAGTATTTT. Amino acids: CSASSFGQASTDTQYF.

This clonotype occurred a few times. The chain carries TRBV20-1 and TRBJ2-5, with 10 bases aligning to TRBD1. V was clipped by 1 base and J by 5 bases; unmatched bases: 10. The CDR3 extends over 16 amino acids. Germline lookup yields CDR1 DFQATT and CDR2 SNEGSKA (reference sequence). As DNA, the CDR3 is TGCAGTGCTAGAGGTCGGGACAGGGGATATGAGGAGACCCAGTACTTC. Translating it yields CSARGRDRGYEETQYF.

In nucleotides, the CDR3 is TGTGCCAGCAGTTTAAAATACCGGGAGACCGGGGAGCTGTTTTTT. Its protein product is CASSLKYRETGELFF. The chain employs TRBV6-2 or TRBV6-3 and TRBJ2-2, with a weak D call TRBD2 (6 bases). Trimming pared 4 bases from V and 5 bases from J, leaving 14 bases between. The CDR3 spans 15 residues. The germline V gene encodes CDR1 MNHEY and CDR2 SVGEGT.

There are a few counts of this clonotype. V and J are TRBV3-1 and TRBJ2-3, with TRBD1 matching over 12 bases. The CDR3 runs 17 residues. Germline V CDR1 and CDR2: LGHDT, YNNKEL (reference sequence). J gave up 6 bases and V 4 bases, and 11 bases lay outside the gene matches. The CDR3 sequence is CASSPNSGGQGADTQYF. The DNA of the CDR3 is TGTGCCAGCAGCCCGAACTCTGGGGGACAGGGGGCTGATACGCAGTATTTT.

The chain links TRBV27 to TRBJ2-5; D might be TRBD1 (6 bases). Trimming removed 1 base at V and 3 bases at J, with 12 bases between. Germline CDR1 is MNHEY and CDR2 is SMNVEV (reference sequence). The CDR3 extends over 15 amino acids. The CDR3 reads CASSLFRGKKETQYF. The CDR3 DNA is TGTGCCAGCAGTTTATTCAGGGGCAAAAAAGAGACCCAGTACTTC.

This clonotype was found a few times. The chain is built from TRBV9 and TRBJ2-3; D unresolved. This CDR3 is built from 14 residues. Germline V gene lookup returns CDR1 SGDLS and CDR2 YYNGEE. Deletions cut 1 base from V and 2 bases from J, with 8 bases between. The CDR3 region has the DNA TGTGCCAGCAGCGTAACCAGCGCCACAGATACGCAGTATTTT. Its translation: CASSVTSATDTQYF. The full variable domain, rest sourced from reference TRBV9 and TRBJ2-3, is DSGVTQTPKHLITATGQRVTLRCSPRSGDLSVYWYQQSLDQGLQFLIQYYNGEERAKGNILERFSAQQFPDLHSELNLSSLELGDSALYFCASSVTSATDTQYFGPGTRLTVL.

The sample holds a few counts of this clonotype. The chain has TRBV20-1 and TRBJ1-2; D not certain. V dropped 1 base and J dropped 1 base, with 10 bases sitting between them. Germline values: CDR1 DFQATT, CDR2 SNEGSKA (reference sequence). The CDR3 covers 14 residues. Here the CDR3 DNA reads TGCAGTGCTAGAGGGGGATACCTTAACTATGGCTACACCTTC. It encodes CSARGGYLNYGYTF.

The rearrangement links TRBV7-9 to TRBJ1-4; perhaps TRBD1 as D (6 bases). Trimming stripped 3 bases from V and 3 bases from J, with 11 bases between. The germline gives CDR1 SEHNR, CDR2 FQNEAQ (reference sequence). The length of the CDR3 is 15 residues. The CDR3 loop reads CASSFTGTPNEKLFF. DNA of the CDR3: TGTGCCAGCAGCTTTACAGGGACCCCTAATGAAAAACTGTTTTTT.

The V and J genes are TRBV29-1 and TRBJ1-2; a weak D match, TRBD1 (5 bases). This CDR3 comprises 14 residues. The germline V and J ends were trimmed by 0 bases and 5 bases, with 13 bases remaining between them. CDR1 is SQVTM and CDR2 is ANQGSEA in the germline V gene. The CDR3 protein is CSVEEGTGPYGYTF. In DNA form, the CDR3 reads TGCAGCGTTGAAGAGGGTACAGGACCGTATGGCTACACCTTC.

In its sample, this clonotype was seen a few times. One end of the junction varies from germline; a read error may be responsible. The chain employs TRBV6-5 and TRBJ2-1, with D uncertain. The CDR3 totals 16 residues. Germline V CDR1 and CDR2: MNHEY, SVGAGI. In nucleotides, the CDR3 is TGTGCCAGCAGTTACTCGGAGCACCCGTCAAGGAATGGGCAGTTCTTC. This gives the protein CASSYSEHPSRNGQFF.

This clonotype was counted only a few times. The chain recombines TRBV4-3 with TRBJ2-7, with D tentatively TRBD2 (5 bases). The CDR3 is 14 residues long. Germline values: CDR1 LGHNA, CDR2 YSLEER. V dropped 0 bases and J dropped 4 bases, with 10 bases sitting between them. The CDR3 protein is CASSQDLSGYEQYF. The CDR3 DNA follows: TGCGCCAGCAGCCAAGATTTGTCGGGATACGAGCAGTACTTC.

The sample holds a few counts of this clonotype. The V gene is TRBV29-1, the J gene TRBJ1-2, with TRBD1 matching 8 bases. The V segment lost 2 bases and the J segment 6 bases; nucleotides outside the gene matches: 5. CDR1 is SQVTM, CDR2 ANQGSEA, per germline. This CDR3 contains 13 residues. The CDR3 loop is CSVEKTGGDGYTF. In DNA form, the CDR3 reads TGCAGCGTTGAAAAAACAGGGGGGGATGGCTACACCTTC.

The chain carries TRBV20-1 and TRBJ1-1; 7 bases are a match to TRBD1. The V segment lost 3 bases and the J segment 2 bases; nucleotides outside the gene matches: 6. This CDR3 is built from 14 residues. Germline loops: CDR1 DFQATT, CDR2 SNEGSKA (reference sequence). CDR3 DNA: TGCAGTGCTAGCGTGGACAGGATAAACACTGAAGCTTTCTTT. Residues: CSASVDRINTEAFF.

The gene calls are TRBV7-9 and TRBJ2-4, with D unresolved. CDR3 length: 14 residues. The ends were cut back, 1 base at V and 7 bases at J, with 11 bases in the middle. Germline V CDR1 and CDR2: SEHNR, FQNEAQ (reference sequence). CDR3 loop: CASSLGRAGNIQYF. As DNA, the CDR3 is TGTGCCAGCAGCTTAGGCCGGGCCGGCAACATTCAGTACTTC.

This rearrangement joins TRBV20-1 to TRBJ1-2, with D maybe TRBD1 (6 bases). Deletions cut 3 bases from V and 2 bases from J, with 13 bases between. Germline-derived CDR1 and CDR2 are DFQATT and SNEGSKA (reference sequence). The CDR3 has 14 residues. The CDR3 reads CSASPQDSNYGYTF. For the CDR3, the DNA is TGCAGTGCTAGCCCCCAGGACAGCAACTATGGCTACACCTTC.